This TCR beta chain was recorded in a study of blood T cell repertoires in COVID-19. The overall study: Acute and convalescent COVID-19 specimens originated in the United States, Italy and Spain.

Trimming at V came to 0 bases and at J to 10 bases, leaving 10 bases not matched to a gene. In germline, CDR1 is SGHNT, CDR2 YYREEE (reference sequence). The CDR3 length is 15 residues. Per the original methods: Amplification with reference gene primers provided the estimates of nucleated cell counts. Assay: immunoSEQ multiplex PCR; the TCRdb copy retains only in-frame clones and omits some. Clone size and the V and J calls come from that table; the DNA yielded D and trimming. The table has just over 150,000 clones, about 80% seen once. The sample taken for sequencing was peripheral blood. This TCR came from a man aged 55 to 70 with acute or convalescent COVID-19. V is TRBV5-4 and J is TRBJ2-3, with 8 nucleotides matching TRBD2. As DNA, the CDR3 is TGTGCCAGCAGCTTGGACCAGACGGGGGGGACCCCGCAGTATTTT. Amino acids: CASSLDQTGGTPQYF.